This T cell receptor (beta chain) appears in the sequencing data of a study of blood T cell repertoires in COVID-19. Study at large: Specimens from acute and convalescent COVID-19 originated in the United States, Italy and Spain.

Trimming cost V 2 bases and J 5 bases, with 7 bases left between them. Per the germline V gene, CDR1 is SGHTA and CDR2 is FQGNSA. The CDR3 totals 13 residues. Participants came from roughly 23 US areas, aged roughly 18 to 89 years. Cohort assignment relied on participant-reported clinical history. In the authors' methods: How many nucleated cells were present was estimated from reference gene primer amplification. TCRdb's copy holds only in-frame clones and misses some; the assay was immunoSEQ multiplex PCR. D and trimming come from the DNA, and the V and J calls and clone size come from that table. The sample shows 130,000 to 150,000 clones, approximately 90% of them seen only once.

Sequencing was carried out using PBMCs or T cells enriched from blood (not recorded which). The chain is built from TRBV7-2 and TRBJ1-5; D ambiguous. The receptor was isolated from a woman aged 25-40 years with acute COVID-19. The CDR3 loop reads CASSLHRDQPQHF. The CDR3 coding sequence is TGTGCCAGCAGCTTACACAGAGATCAGCCCCAGCATTTT.